This is a list of T cell receptor beta chains from one sample in a study of T cells in Graves' hyperthyroidism and ophthalmopathy. TCRdb re-derived calls from the multiplex PCR reads in MiXCR, one entry per CDR3 protein. Of about 480,000 distinct CDR3 sequences in the sample, approximately 22% were seen once. Sequenced material: blood. The receptors here all came from a woman in her 70s with Graves' ophthalmopathy. CDR3s include the opening cysteine and the closing phenylalanine or tryptophan. D genes are given only for firm matches. Expanded clones get a size class; other rows say once, few or many, or leave the size out.

>TRBV28|many|TRBD2|TRBJ2-5
TGTGCCAGCAGTTTTCATACTAGCGGGGAAGAGACCCAGTACTTC
CASSFHTSGEETQYF
>TRBV28|few|TRBD2|TRBJ2-3
TGTGCCAGCACCCCGCGGGGGGTTGGGTTGAGCACAGATACGCAGTATTTT
CASTPRGVGLSTDTQYF
>TRBV13|many|NA|TRBJ2-3
TGTGCCAGCAGCTTAGTAACGGGAGTAGTCGGAGATACGCAGTATTTT
CASSLVTGVVGDTQYF
>TRBV20-1|NA|TRBD2|TRBJ2-1
TGCAGTGCTAGGCCGGCTAGCGGGATGTACTCCGGTAATGAGCAGTTCTTC
CSARPASGMYSGNEQFF
>TRBV7-2|many|NA|TRBJ1-2
TGTGCCAGCAGCTTAGAGCCCGGGGGCTTACATGGCTACACCTTC
CASSLEPGGLHGYTF
>TRBV29-1|many|NA|TRBJ1-1
TGCAGCGTCCCTGTTGGCACTGAAGCTTTCTTT
CSVPVGTEAFF
>TRBV28|NA|NA|TRBJ2-2
TGTGCCAGCAGTTTATTCAGGGCCGGGGAGCTGTTTTTT
CASSLFRAGELFF
>TRBV12-3/TRBV12-4|few|TRBD1|TRBJ2-7
TGTGCCAGCAGGTTGACAGGGGGCCTCGACGAGCAGTACTTC
CASRLTGGLDEQYF
>TRBV10-3|NA|NA|TRBJ2-4
TGTGCCATCAGCGAAGGAGCCAAAAACATTCAGTACTTC
CAISEGAKNIQYF
>TRBV27|many|NA|TRBJ2-5
TGTGCCAGCAGTTTCACGTACCAAGAGACCCAGTACTTC
CASSFTYQETQYF
>TRBV20-1|many|NA|TRBJ2-5
TGCAGTGGGACCCGAGATAGGGAGACCCAGTACTTC
CSGTRDRETQYF
>TRBV30|NA|TRBD2|TRBJ2-3
TGTGCCTGGAAACTAGCGGGCACAGATACGCAGTATTTT
CAWKLAGTDTQYF
>TRBV5-6|NA|NA|TRBJ1-1
TGTGCCAGCAGCTACAGGGCGGGTATGAACACTGAAGCTTTCTTT
CASSYRAGMNTEAFF
>TRBV30|NA|TRBD1|TRBJ1-3
TGTGCCTGGAGTGGTGGGACAGGGTCCGGAAACACCATATATTTT
CAWSGGTGSGNTIYF
>TRBV19|NA|TRBD1|TRBJ1-1
TGTGCCAGTATCCAACAGGGGGCAGTTAGCACTGAAGCTTTCTTT
CASIQQGAVSTEAFF
>TRBV28|many|NA|TRBJ2-1
TGTGCCAGCAGTTGGGTACGGGACTCTGCGTTTCGCAATGAGCAGTTCTTC
CASSWVRDSAFRNEQFF
>TRBV6-1|few|TRBD1|TRBJ2-1
TGTGCCAGCAGGGGACAGGTTGCCTACAATGAGCAGTTCTTC
CASRGQVAYNEQFF
>TRBV7-9|once|TRBD2|TRBJ2-3
TGTGCCAGCAGCTTAGGTCGGACTAGCGGGAGTCTAACGGGGGCAGATACGCAGTATTTT
CASSLGRTSGSLTGADTQYF
>TRBV6-5|NA|NA|TRBJ1-2
TGTGCCAGCAGTTACTTACCGACCCCGACGCTTAACTATGGCTACACCTTC
CASSYLPTPTLNYGYTF
>TRBV20-1|NA|NA|TRBJ1-1
TGCAGTGCCCGGGACTCTGGAGGAGCTTTCTTT
CSARDSGGAFF
>TRBV20-1|few|NA|TRBJ2-3
TGCAGTGCTAGGGGTGGGCGGGATACGCAGTATTTT
CSARGGRDTQYF
>TRBV6-5|NA|NA|TRBJ2-4
TGTGCCAGCAGTTACTCGATGGGTTTCGTTCAGTACTTC
CASSYSMGFVQYF
>TRBV2|few|NA|TRBJ1-4
TGTGCCAGCAGTGGAGAGGATGAAAAACTGTTTTTT
CASSGEDEKLFF
>TRBV24-1|NA|NA|TRBJ2-5
TGTGCCACCAGGGCCAGGATATCGGAGACCCAGTACTTC
CATRARISETQYF
>TRBV30|NA|TRBD1|TRBJ1-2
TGTGCCTGGACGGACAGGGACAGGGAAGGCTACACCTTC
CAWTDRDREGYTF
>TRBV12-3/TRBV12-4|NA|NA|TRBJ2-2
TGTGCCAGCAGCAGAGGGGCGGGCACCGGGGAGCTGTTTTTT
CASSRGAGTGELFF
>TRBV4-1|NA|NA|TRBJ2-7
TGCGCCAGCAGCCATGGACCAGTCGCCTACGAGCAGTACTTC
CASSHGPVAYEQYF
>TRBV5-1|NA|NA|TRBJ2-7
TGCGCCAGCAGCCCCGCCGGGACCGCTACCTACGAGCAGTACTTC
CASSPAGTATYEQYF
>TRBV5-6|NA|NA|TRBJ2-1
TGTGCCAGCAGCCCGACCGTGGGTGAGCAGTTCTTC
CASSPTVGEQFF
>TRBV19|few|NA|TRBJ2-1
TGTGCCAGTAGTATGGGACGGGGCTACAATGAGCAGTTCTTC
CASSMGRGYNEQFF
>TRBV10-2|NA|NA|TRBJ2-3
TGCGCCAGCAGTGAAGCCCGAATGCCAGATACGCAGTATTTT
CASSEARMPDTQYF
>TRBV7-9|few|NA|TRBJ2-6
TGTGCCAGCAGCGGCCACAGGGGGGGTATCTGGGCCAACGTCCTGACTTTC
CASSGHRGGIWANVLTF
>TRBV7-9|NA|TRBD1|TRBJ2-1
TGTGCCAGCAGCTGGACAGGGGATGAGCAGTTCTTC
CASSWTGDEQFF
>TRBV18|few|NA|TRBJ1-4
TGTGCCAGCTCCGGACAGATAAATGAAAAACTGTTTTTT
CASSGQINEKLFF
>TRBV19|many|TRBD1|TRBJ2-5
TGTGCCAGTAGTGCCTCCTCGACAGGGACCATCCAAGAGACCCAGTACTTC
CASSASSTGTIQETQYF
>TRBV7-2|NA|NA|TRBJ1-6
TGTGCCAGCAGCCGGAAACAGGGAGAAAACTCACCCCTCCACTTT
CASSRKQGENSPLHF
>TRBV13|few|NA|TRBJ2-3
TGTGCCAGCAGCCACGGAGGGGTGTTATCAGATACGCAGTATTTT
CASSHGGVLSDTQYF
>TRBV24-1|many|TRBD2|TRBJ2-5
TGTGCCACCAGTGATCCGAGGTCTAGCGGAGAGACCCAGTACTTC
CATSDPRSSGETQYF
>TRBV24-1|few|TRBD1|TRBJ1-1
TGTGCCACCATCCCCATGACAGGGAAAAATACTGAAGCTTTCTTT
CATIPMTGKNTEAFF